Listed below are T cell receptor beta chains from one sample, sequenced in a study of shared clonotypes between healthy human individuals. Measured with immunoSEQ multiplex PCR; TCRdb has only the in-frame clones, and not every one. The repertoire holds approximately 710,000 clones, with 80% to 95% as singletons. The sequenced sample consisted of memory CD8+ T cells from PBMCs. The receptors stem from a man aged 18-30 years in good health. Some clones in this sample may be carry-over from other donors' samples. Both conserved end residues are part of each CDR3. D genes are given only for firm matches. For some rows the clone size is stated as once, few or many, or as a class when expanded; others skip it.

clone_size: few
cdr3_length: 17
v_call: TRBV19
j_call: TRBJ1-1
d_call: -
cdr3_nt: TGTGCCAGTAGTTTTCGCAGACAGCTGATGAAGGACACTGAAGCTTTCTTT
cdr3_aa: CASSFRRQLMKDTEAFF

clone_size: -
cdr3_length: 14
v_call: TRBV27
j_call: TRBJ2-7
d_call: TRBD1
cdr3_nt: TGTGCCAGCAGTGCGAGACAGGGGGCCTACGAGCAGTACTTC
cdr3_aa: CASSARQGAYEQYF

clone_size: -
cdr3_length: 17
v_call: TRBV29-1
j_call: TRBJ2-1
d_call: TRBD2
cdr3_nt: TGCAGCGTTGTTCAGCGGGAGGGCCGAGAAAGATACAATGAGCAGTTCTTC
cdr3_aa: CSVVQREGRERYNEQFF

clone_size: -
cdr3_length: 16
v_call: TRBV4-2
j_call: TRBJ2-1
d_call: TRBD2
cdr3_nt: TGTGCCAGCAGCCATAGACTAGCGGGAGAAGACAATGAGCAGTTCTTC
cdr3_aa: CASSHRLAGEDNEQFF

clone_size: -
cdr3_length: 13
v_call: TRBV30
j_call: TRBJ1-1
d_call: -
cdr3_nt: TGTGCCTGGAGTGTAGGGGGTCGGACTGAAGCTTTCTTT
cdr3_aa: CAWSVGGRTEAFF

clone_size: -
cdr3_length: 15
v_call: TRBV7-6
j_call: TRBJ2-1
d_call: -
cdr3_nt: TGTGCCAGCAGCTACGTTTGGGGGCCTTACAATGAGCAGTTCTTC
cdr3_aa: CASSYVWGPYNEQFF

clone_size: -
cdr3_length: 17
v_call: TRBV4-1
j_call: TRBJ2-3
d_call: TRBD2
cdr3_nt: TGCGCCAGCAGCCAACACCCATTAGCGGGTAACACAGATACGCAGTATTTT
cdr3_aa: CASSQHPLAGNTDTQYF

clone_size: -
cdr3_length: 14
v_call: TRBV11-2
j_call: TRBJ1-2
d_call: -
cdr3_nt: TGTGCCAGCAGCTTAAGGGAGATGGACTATGGCTACACCTTC
cdr3_aa: CASSLREMDYGYTF

clone_size: -
cdr3_length: 11
v_call: TRBV19
j_call: TRBJ1-1
d_call: -
cdr3_nt: TGTGCCAGTGACAAGAACACTGAAGCTTTCTTT
cdr3_aa: CASDKNTEAFF

clone_size: -
cdr3_length: 15
v_call: TRBV2
j_call: TRBJ2-7
d_call: TRBD1
cdr3_nt: TGTGCCAGCAGTAACTCGGGACAGGGTTTCTACGAGCAGTACTTC
cdr3_aa: CASSNSGQGFYEQYF

clone_size: -
cdr3_length: 19
v_call: TRBV7-2
j_call: TRBJ2-5
d_call: TRBD2
cdr3_nt: TGTGCCAGCAGCTTATTAGCTAGCGGGTCTATCTGGGGAGCTGAGACCCAGTACTTC
cdr3_aa: CASSLLASGSIWGAETQYF

clone_size: -
cdr3_length: 20
v_call: TRBV4-1
j_call: TRBJ2-2
d_call: TRBD1
cdr3_nt: TGCGCCAGCAGCCAAGAGGAGGTGACAGGGGTTGGGCTGAACACCGGGGAGCTGTTTTTT
cdr3_aa: CASSQEEVTGVGLNTGELFF

clone_size: -
cdr3_length: 12
v_call: TRBV28
j_call: TRBJ2-7
d_call: -
cdr3_nt: TGTGCCAGCAGTTTGAGGCAACACGAGCAGTACTTC
cdr3_aa: CASSLRQHEQYF

clone_size: -
cdr3_length: 13
v_call: TRBV6-1
j_call: TRBJ1-4
d_call: -
cdr3_nt: TGTGCCAGCAGTGAAGGGCGGAGTGAAAAACTGTTTTTT
cdr3_aa: CASSEGRSEKLFF

clone_size: -
cdr3_length: 13
v_call: TRBV30
j_call: TRBJ1-4
d_call: -
cdr3_nt: TGTGCCTGGAGTGTAGGTGACGGTGAAAAACTGTTTTTT
cdr3_aa: CAWSVGDGEKLFF

clone_size: -
cdr3_length: 15
v_call: TRBV25-1
j_call: TRBJ2-1
d_call: -
cdr3_nt: TGTGCCAGCAGTGACCCGACCATTTCCTACAATGAGCAGTTCTTC
cdr3_aa: CASSDPTISYNEQFF

clone_size: -
cdr3_length: 13
v_call: TRBV4-1
j_call: TRBJ1-2
d_call: TRBD1
cdr3_nt: TGCGCCAGCAGCCAGTTGACAGGGGGTGGCTACACCTTC
cdr3_aa: CASSQLTGGGYTF

clone_size: -
cdr3_length: 15
v_call: TRBV27
j_call: TRBJ1-4
d_call: -
cdr3_nt: TGTGCCAGCAAGGCTGTGGCAGCCACTAATGAAAAACTGTTTTTT
cdr3_aa: CASKAVAATNEKLFF

clone_size: once
cdr3_length: 18
v_call: TRBV10-1
j_call: TRBJ2-1
d_call: TRBD2
cdr3_nt: TGCGCCAGCAGTGATGAGGGACTAGCGGGGGGAGGTTACAATGAGCAGTTCTTC
cdr3_aa: CASSDEGLAGGGYNEQFF

clone_size: -
cdr3_length: 15
v_call: TRBV6-1
j_call: TRBJ2-7
d_call: TRBD1
cdr3_nt: TGTGCCAGCAGTGAAGAACCCGGGACAGGGTACGAGCAGTACTTC
cdr3_aa: CASSEEPGTGYEQYF

clone_size: -
cdr3_length: 15
v_call: TRBV7-1
j_call: TRBJ2-3
d_call: TRBD2
cdr3_nt: TGTGCCAGCAGCTTAATAACGGGAGGGCCAGATACGCAGTATTTT
cdr3_aa: CASSLITGGPDTQYF

clone_size: -
cdr3_length: 18
v_call: TRBV10-3
j_call: TRBJ2-5
d_call: TRBD2
cdr3_nt: TGTGCCATCAGTGATGGGACTAGCGGGAGGTTGGGGAGGGAGACCCAGTACTTC
cdr3_aa: CAISDGTSGRLGRETQYF

clone_size: -
cdr3_length: 13
v_call: TRBV19
j_call: TRBJ2-7
d_call: -
cdr3_nt: TGTGCCAGTAGTATGGGGCTAGATAGCGAGCAGTACTTC
cdr3_aa: CASSMGLDSEQYF

clone_size: -
cdr3_length: 19
v_call: TRBV11-2
j_call: TRBJ2-1
d_call: -
cdr3_nt: TGTGCCAGCAGCTCTAGGACCCCAGGAGGAGGAAGCTCCTACAATGAGCAGTTCTTC
cdr3_aa: CASSSRTPGGGSSYNEQFF

clone_size: -
cdr3_length: 14
v_call: TRBV10-2
j_call: TRBJ1-2
d_call: TRBD1
cdr3_nt: TGCGCCAGCAATCCTGGCAGGGGGAACTATGGCTACACCTTC
cdr3_aa: CASNPGRGNYGYTF

clone_size: few
cdr3_length: 15
v_call: TRBV9
j_call: TRBJ2-5
d_call: TRBD2
cdr3_nt: TGTGCCAGCAGCGGATTAGCGGGAGGGCCTGAGACCCAGTACTTC
cdr3_aa: CASSGLAGGPETQYF

clone_size: -
cdr3_length: 16
v_call: TRBV10-3
j_call: TRBJ2-4
d_call: TRBD1
cdr3_nt: TGTGCCATCAGCGAATCCCAAGGGACAGGGATGAACATTCAGTACTTC
cdr3_aa: CAISESQGTGMNIQYF

clone_size: -
cdr3_length: 14
v_call: TRBV15
j_call: TRBJ2-1
d_call: TRBD2
cdr3_nt: TGTGCCACCAGCGAGACTAGCGATTACAATGAGCAGTTCTTC
cdr3_aa: CATSETSDYNEQFF

clone_size: -
cdr3_length: 15
v_call: TRBV14
j_call: TRBJ2-7
d_call: -
cdr3_nt: TGTGCCAGCAGCCCGCGGTTGGATCCTTCCTACGAGCAGTACTTC
cdr3_aa: CASSPRLDPSYEQYF

clone_size: -
cdr3_length: 15
v_call: TRBV27
j_call: TRBJ2-1
d_call: -
cdr3_nt: TGTGCCAGCAGTTTCCTTGGCGGGAACGACAATGAGCAGTTCTTC
cdr3_aa: CASSFLGGNDNEQFF

clone_size: -
cdr3_length: 16
v_call: TRBV28
j_call: TRBJ2-7
d_call: -
cdr3_nt: TGTGCCAGCAGGAGACCCCGGATCTACGGGACCTACGAGCAGTACTTC
cdr3_aa: CASRRPRIYGTYEQYF

clone_size: -
cdr3_length: 14
v_call: TRBV10-3
j_call: TRBJ2-7
d_call: TRBD1
cdr3_nt: TGTGCCATCAGCCACCAACAGGGGTTAGACGAGCAGTACTTC
cdr3_aa: CAISHQQGLDEQYF

clone_size: -
cdr3_length: 14
v_call: TRBV28
j_call: TRBJ1-1
d_call: -
cdr3_nt: TGTGCCAGCAGTTTATACAGCGGGGGCACTGAAGCTTTCTTT
cdr3_aa: CASSLYSGGTEAFF

clone_size: once
cdr3_length: 13
v_call: TRBV6-6
j_call: TRBJ1-3
d_call: -
cdr3_nt: TGTGCCAGCAGCCCACTTGGCGGAAACACCATATATTTT
cdr3_aa: CASSPLGGNTIYF

clone_size: -
cdr3_length: 14
v_call: TRBV7-9
j_call: TRBJ2-5
d_call: -
cdr3_nt: TGTGCCAGCAGCTTAGTCGGCCCCCAAGAGACCCAGTACTTC
cdr3_aa: CASSLVGPQETQYF

clone_size: many
cdr3_length: 17
v_call: TRBV13
j_call: TRBJ2-7
d_call: -
cdr3_nt: TGTGCCAGCAGCTTAAATTCCGAACCTAGCGCCCTCTACGAGCAGTACTTC
cdr3_aa: CASSLNSEPSALYEQYF

clone_size: -
cdr3_length: 14
v_call: TRBV30
j_call: TRBJ2-6
d_call: TRBD1
cdr3_nt: TGTGCCTGGGTCGACAGGGCTGGGGCCAACGTCCTGACTTTC
cdr3_aa: CAWVDRAGANVLTF

clone_size: -
cdr3_length: 14
v_call: TRBV5-6
j_call: TRBJ1-2
d_call: -
cdr3_nt: TGTGCCAGCAGCACCGGTCCGGGGGTCTATGGCTACACCTTC
cdr3_aa: CASSTGPGVYGYTF

clone_size: -
cdr3_length: 12
v_call: TRBV5-5
j_call: TRBJ1-1
d_call: TRBD1
cdr3_nt: TGTGCCAGCAGCTTAGGTGACAGGGGAGCTTTCTTT
cdr3_aa: CASSLGDRGAFF

clone_size: -
cdr3_length: 11
v_call: TRBV19
j_call: TRBJ2-1
d_call: -
cdr3_nt: TGTGCCAGTAGGGGTAACAATGAGCAGTTCTTC
cdr3_aa: CASRGNNEQFF

clone_size: -
cdr3_length: 14
v_call: TRBV27
j_call: TRBJ2-7
d_call: -
cdr3_nt: TGTGCCAGCAGTCCAGACAGGATTTCCTACGAGCAGTACTTC
cdr3_aa: CASSPDRISYEQYF

clone_size: -
cdr3_length: 12
v_call: TRBV10-3
j_call: TRBJ2-3
d_call: -
cdr3_nt: TGTGCCACCATGCAGGACCCAGATACGCAGTATTTT
cdr3_aa: CATMQDPDTQYF

clone_size: -
cdr3_length: 16
v_call: TRBV5-1
j_call: TRBJ2-5
d_call: -
cdr3_nt: TGCGCCAGCAGCTTGGCTTTGGGGGCAGAAAAAGAGACCCAGTACTTC
cdr3_aa: CASSLALGAEKETQYF

clone_size: few
cdr3_length: 12
v_call: TRBV6-1
j_call: TRBJ2-2
d_call: -
cdr3_nt: TGTGCCAGCCCAGCAAACACCGGGGAGCTGTTTTTT
cdr3_aa: CASPANTGELFF

clone_size: -
cdr3_length: 14
v_call: TRBV11-3
j_call: TRBJ2-4
d_call: -
cdr3_nt: TGTGCCAGCAGTTCATGGCGTGGTGGAAACATTCAGTACTTC
cdr3_aa: CASSSWRGGNIQYF

clone_size: -
cdr3_length: 15
v_call: TRBV7-6
j_call: TRBJ1-3
d_call: -
cdr3_nt: TGTGCCAGCAGCTCTGGGGGGGGCTCTGGAAACACCATATATTTT
cdr3_aa: CASSSGGGSGNTIYF

clone_size: -
cdr3_length: 16
v_call: TRBV11-2
j_call: TRBJ2-7
d_call: TRBD1
cdr3_nt: TGTGCCAGCAGCTCCAGATACTTGACAGGGAGCGACGAGCAGTACTTC
cdr3_aa: CASSSRYLTGSDEQYF

clone_size: -
cdr3_length: 13
v_call: TRBV27
j_call: TRBJ1-2
d_call: -
cdr3_nt: TGCGTCACCCTGGGGGGGACTAACTATGGCTACACCTTC
cdr3_aa: CVTLGGTNYGYTF

clone_size: -
cdr3_length: 16
v_call: TRBV7-9
j_call: TRBJ1-4
d_call: TRBD1
cdr3_nt: TGTGCCAGCAGCTTAGCGCTAGGACAGGGGAATGAAAAACTGTTTTTT
cdr3_aa: CASSLALGQGNEKLFF

clone_size: -
cdr3_length: 15
v_call: TRBV7-9
j_call: TRBJ1-1
d_call: -
cdr3_nt: TGTGCCAGCAGCCCACCGGGATCCCGTGACACTGAAGCTTTCTTT
cdr3_aa: CASSPPGSRDTEAFF

clone_size: -
cdr3_length: 14
v_call: TRBV27
j_call: TRBJ2-7
d_call: -
cdr3_nt: TGTGCCAGCAGTCCTACGCGGGACACCCCAGAGCAGTACTTC
cdr3_aa: CASSPTRDTPEQYF

clone_size: -
cdr3_length: 17
v_call: TRBV2
j_call: TRBJ1-4
d_call: -
cdr3_nt: TGTGCCAGCAGTCCCCCCGGAGGACGACGGTTGAGCGAAAAACTGTTTTTT
cdr3_aa: CASSPPGGRRLSEKLFF

clone_size: once
cdr3_length: 13
v_call: TRBV30
j_call: TRBJ1-2
d_call: -
cdr3_nt: TGTGCCTGGACCTTGGGGAGCCGCTATGGCTACACCTTC
cdr3_aa: CAWTLGSRYGYTF

clone_size: -
cdr3_length: 15
v_call: TRBV27
j_call: TRBJ2-7
d_call: TRBD2
cdr3_nt: TGTGCCAGCAGTTTACCGCGGGAGGGCGGCTACGAGCAGTACTTC
cdr3_aa: CASSLPREGGYEQYF

clone_size: -
cdr3_length: 13
v_call: TRBV28
j_call: TRBJ1-5
d_call: -
cdr3_nt: TGTGCCAGCAGACTAGTTCGGAATCAGCCCCAGCATTTT
cdr3_aa: CASRLVRNQPQHF

clone_size: once
cdr3_length: 14
v_call: TRBV9
j_call: TRBJ2-6
d_call: -
cdr3_nt: TGTGCCAGCCGGGGAGGTGCTGGGGCCAACGTCCTGACTTTC
cdr3_aa: CASRGGAGANVLTF